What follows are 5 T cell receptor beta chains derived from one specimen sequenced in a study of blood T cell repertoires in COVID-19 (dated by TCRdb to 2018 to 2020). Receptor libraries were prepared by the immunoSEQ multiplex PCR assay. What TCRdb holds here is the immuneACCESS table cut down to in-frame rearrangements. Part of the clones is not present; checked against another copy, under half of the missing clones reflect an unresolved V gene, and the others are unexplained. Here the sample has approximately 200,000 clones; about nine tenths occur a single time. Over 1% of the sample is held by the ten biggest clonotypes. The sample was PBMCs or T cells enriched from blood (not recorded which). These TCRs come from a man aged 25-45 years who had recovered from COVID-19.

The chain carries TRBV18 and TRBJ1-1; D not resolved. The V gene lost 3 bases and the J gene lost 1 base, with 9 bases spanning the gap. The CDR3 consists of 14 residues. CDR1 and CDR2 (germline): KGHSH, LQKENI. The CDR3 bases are TGTGCCAGCTCACCCAGACAAACGAACACTGAAGCTTTCTTT. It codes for CASSPRQTNTEAFF.

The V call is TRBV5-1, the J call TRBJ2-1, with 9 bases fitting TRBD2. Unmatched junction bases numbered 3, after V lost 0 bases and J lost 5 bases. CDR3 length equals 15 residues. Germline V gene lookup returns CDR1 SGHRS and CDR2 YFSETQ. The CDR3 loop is CASSLVASGDNEQFF. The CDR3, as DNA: TGCGCCAGCAGCTTGGTAGCTAGCGGGGACAATGAGCAGTTCTTC.

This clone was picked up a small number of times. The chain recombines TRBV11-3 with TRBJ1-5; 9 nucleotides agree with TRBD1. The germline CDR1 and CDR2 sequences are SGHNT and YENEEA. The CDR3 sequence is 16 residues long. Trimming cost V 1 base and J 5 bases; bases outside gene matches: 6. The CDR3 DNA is TGTGCCAGCAGCTTAGTGGGACAGGGAGGTTATCAGCCCCAGCATTTT. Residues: CASSLVGQGGYQPQHF.

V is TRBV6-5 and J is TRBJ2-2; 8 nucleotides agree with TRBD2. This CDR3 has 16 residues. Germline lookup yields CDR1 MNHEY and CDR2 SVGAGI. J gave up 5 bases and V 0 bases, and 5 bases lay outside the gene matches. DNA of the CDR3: TGTGCCAGCAGTTACTCGGGCGGGAGGAGGACCGGGGAGCTGTTTTTT. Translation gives CASSYSGGRRTGELFF.

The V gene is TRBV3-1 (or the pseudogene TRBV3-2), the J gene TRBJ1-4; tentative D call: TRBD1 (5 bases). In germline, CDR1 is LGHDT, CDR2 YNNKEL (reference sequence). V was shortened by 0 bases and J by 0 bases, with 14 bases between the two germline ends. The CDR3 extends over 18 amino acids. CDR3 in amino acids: CASSQDCGGGSTNEKLFF. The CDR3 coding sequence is TGTGCCAGCAGCCAAGACTGCGGGGGTGGATCAACTAATGAAAAACTGTTTTTT.